The sample holds a few counts of the clone carrying this T cell receptor beta chain. The sample is drawn from a study of blood T cell repertoires in COVID-19. Clinical history reported by participants formed the basis on which cohorts were assigned. Some clones are missing from TCRdb's copy, which holds only in-frame ones; the method was immunoSEQ multiplex PCR. The sample has approximately 130,000 clones; less than 90% are singletons. The junction had 8 bases not matched to a gene; V was cut back by 6 bases and J by 4 bases. This CDR3 has 14 residues. The germline V gene encodes CDR1 SNHLY and CDR2 FYNNEI.

Sequencing input: PBMCs or T cells enriched from blood (not recorded which). This receptor was obtained from a man younger than 45 who had recovered from COVID-19. The J gene is TRBJ1-1, the V gene TRBV2, with TRBD1 identical over 7 bases. CDR3 DNA sequence: TGTGCCAGCAGGGAACAGGGGTCTGCCACTGAAGCTTTCTTT. Protein product: CASREQGSATEAFF. Looking up the rest from reference TRBV2 and TRBJ1-1 gives the full variable domain: EPEVTQTPSHQVTQMGQEVILRCVPISNHLYFYWYRQILGQKVEFLVSFYNNEISEKSEIFDDQFSVERPDGSNFTLKIRSTKLEDSAMYFCASREQGSATEAFFGQGTRLTVV.